This entry lists 13 T cell receptor beta chains sequenced from one sample in a study of shared clonotypes between healthy human individuals. TCRdb keeps only in-frame clones here, not all; method: immunoSEQ multiplex PCR. Here the sample spans roughly 2 million clones, more than 90% being singletons. Sequencing used naive CD4+ T cells sorted from blood. Subset in this sample: CD45RA+ positively selected. These receptors originate from a man aged 18 to 30 in good health.

The chain has TRBV27 and TRBJ2-7; either TRBD1 or TRBD2 may supply D (5 bases each). Germline assignment: CDR1 MNHEY and CDR2 SMNVEV (reference sequence). The V end lost 4 bases, the J end lost 5 bases, and 12 bases lay between the germline ends. CDR3 length: 13 amino acids. The DNA for the CDR3 is TGTGCCAGCAGTTCACGGGGCATCAACGAGCAGTACTTC. Protein: CASSSRGINEQYF.

The chain uses TRBV19 and TRBJ1-1; TRBD1 might be the D (5 bases). Germline-derived CDR1 and CDR2 are LNHDA and SQIVND (reference sequence). The CDR3 contains 16 residues. The V and J ends lost 1 base and 0 bases respectively, with 12 bases between them. The CDR3 nucleotides read TGTGCCAGTAGTATAGCTCGGGACTGGATGAACACTGAAGCTTTCTTT. Amino acid sequence: CASSIARDWMNTEAFF.

This chain joins TRBV21-1 and TRBJ1-2; TRBD1 was called by the table and not checked on the DNA. TRBV21-1 is a known pseudogene. This CDR3 has 9 amino acids. CDR3 nucleotides: TGTGCCAGCAGACAGGGGTACACCTTC. Translation: CASRQGYTF.

The V gene is TRBV6-1, the J gene TRBJ1-3, with 8 bases that match TRBD1. The junction had 8 bases not matched to a gene; V was cut back by 7 bases and J by 9 bases. The CDR3 consists of 13 residues. Germline V CDR1 and CDR2: MNHNS, SASEGT. The CDR3 sequence is CASKARQGSTIYF. The DNA of the CDR3 is TGTGCCAGCAAGGCTAGACAGGGGAGCACCATATATTTT.

The chain uses TRBV30 and TRBJ1-4; the D gene is possibly TRBD1 (5 bases). Germline V CDR1 and CDR2: GTSNPN, SVGIG (reference sequence). The V and J ends lost 0 bases and 8 bases respectively, with 16 bases between them. The CDR3 is 15 residues long. The CDR3: CAWSVESRDREKLFF. The CDR3 DNA reads TGTGCCTGGAGTGTGGAGTCCAGGGACCGGGAAAAACTGTTTTTT.

The chain carries TRBV6-5 and TRBJ2-7; 7 bases fit TRBD1. Trimming at V came to 7 bases and at J to 7 bases, leaving 7 bases not matched to a gene. The CDR3 loop spans 12 amino acids. From germline, CDR1 is MNHEY and CDR2 SVGAGI. The CDR3 loop reads CASKVIQGEQYF. DNA of the CDR3: TGTGCCAGCAAGGTCATACAGGGGGAGCAGTACTTC.

The chain joins TRBV6-5 to TRBJ1-1; TRBD1 might be the D (6 bases). Trimming removed 5 bases at V and 3 bases at J, with 10 bases between. The CDR3 is made up of 13 amino acids. Germline CDR1 reads MNHEY; CDR2 reads SVGAGI. CDR3 in DNA: TGTGCCAGCAGTCTCGGGACATACACTGAAGCTTTCTTT. Translation: CASSLGTYTEAFF.

The J gene is TRBJ2-5, the V gene TRBV18, with D tentatively TRBD2 (6 bases). The V gene lost 0 bases and the J gene lost 5 bases, with 13 bases spanning the gap. This CDR3 is built from 15 residues. From germline, CDR1 is KGHSH and CDR2 LQKENI. CDR3 residues: CASSPPGGKSETQYF. CDR3 DNA: TGTGCCAGCTCACCACCGGGAGGCAAGAGTGAGACCCAGTACTTC.

The V gene is TRBV29-1, the J gene TRBJ2-7, with 8 bases aligning to TRBD1. Trimming at V came to 4 bases and at J to 3 bases, leaving 5 bases not matched to a gene. Germline V gene data show CDR1 as SQVTM and CDR2 as ANQGSEA. The CDR3 spans 13 residues. In DNA, the CDR3 is TGCAGCGTTGGCGGGGACAGGTACTACGAGCAGTACTTC. This gives the protein CSVGGDRYYEQYF.

The V and J genes are TRBV7-9 and TRBJ1-1, with D hard to call. Trimming removed 6 bases from V and 5 bases from J, with 19 bases in between. Germline lookup yields CDR1 SEHNR and CDR2 FQNEAQ (reference sequence). CDR3 length: 15 amino acids. The CDR3 reads CASSLKAFWSTEAFF. CDR3 coding DNA: TGTGCCAGCAGTCTCAAAGCGTTTTGGAGTACTGAAGCTTTCTTT.

This clone appeared a single time. Other DNA variants within this sample encode the same CDR3. This chain joins TRBV9 and TRBJ2-3, with D hard to call. Germline V gene sequence: CDR1 SGDLS, CDR2 YYNGEE. The CDR3 is 12 amino acids. V was shortened by 4 bases and J by 4 bases, with 7 bases between the two germline ends. The CDR3 coding sequence is TGTGCCAGCAGCCCGAGTGCAGATACGCAGTATTTT. Its translation is CASSPSADTQYF.

The chain has TRBV10-1 and TRBJ2-1; 9 positions agree with TRBD2. CDR1 is WNHNN, CDR2 SYGVQD, per germline (reference sequence). Germline trimming cut 2 bases from V and 3 bases from J; bases unmatched to any gene: 17. The CDR3 runs to 20 residues. DNA for the CDR3: TGCGCCAGCAGTGAGGGGCCAGGGGCTAGCGGGGTTAAATACTACAATGAGCAGTTCTTC. It is translated as CASSEGPGASGVKYYNEQFF.

This CDR3 reads CSALPQETQYF. The CDR3 region has the DNA TGCAGTGCTCTCCCTCAAGAGACCCAGTACTTC. The chain combines TRBV20-1 with TRBJ2-5; D not certain. The CDR3 has 11 residues. Germline CDR1 is DFQATT and CDR2 is SNEGSKA (reference sequence). Trimming pared 5 bases from V and 2 bases from J, leaving 6 bases between.